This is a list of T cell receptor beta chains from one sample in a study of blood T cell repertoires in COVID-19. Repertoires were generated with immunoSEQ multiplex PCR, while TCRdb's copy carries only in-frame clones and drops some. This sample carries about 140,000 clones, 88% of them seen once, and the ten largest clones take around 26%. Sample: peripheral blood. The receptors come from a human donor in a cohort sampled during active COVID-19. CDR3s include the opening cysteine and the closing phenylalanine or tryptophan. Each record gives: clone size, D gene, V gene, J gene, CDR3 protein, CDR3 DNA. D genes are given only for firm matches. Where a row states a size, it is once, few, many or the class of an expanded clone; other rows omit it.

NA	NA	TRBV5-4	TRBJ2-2	CASSLELRNTGELFF	TGTGCCAGCAGCTTGGAGCTACGGAACACCGGGGAGCTGTTTTTT
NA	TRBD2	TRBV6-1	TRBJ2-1	CASSESAGGLNEQFF	TGTGCCAGCAGTGAATCTGCGGGGGGGCTAAATGAGCAGTTCTTC
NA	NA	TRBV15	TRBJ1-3	CATSEYSRNTIYF	TGTGCCACCAGCGAGTACAGCCGGAACACCATATATTTT
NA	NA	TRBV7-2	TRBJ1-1	CASSLQGKNTEAFF	TGTGCCAGCAGCCTACAGGGAAAGAACACTGAAGCTTTCTTT
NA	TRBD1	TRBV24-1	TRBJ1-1	CATSGRQGTLTEAFF	TGTGCCACCAGTGGTCGACAGGGGACGTTGACTGAAGCTTTCTTT
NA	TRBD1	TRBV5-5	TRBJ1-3	CASSFRQGVNPGNTIYF	TGTGCCAGCAGCTTCCGACAGGGGGTAAACCCTGGAAACACCATATATTTT
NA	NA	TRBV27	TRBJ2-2	CASSRSTGSYTGELFF	TGTGCCAGCAGTCGATCTACAGGTTCCTACACCGGGGAGCTGTTTTTT
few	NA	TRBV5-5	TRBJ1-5	CASSLDRVDQPQHF	TGTGCCAGCAGCTTGGACAGGGTGGACCAGCCCCAGCATTTT
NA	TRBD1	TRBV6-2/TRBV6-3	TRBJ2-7	CASSYATGGDEQYF	TGTGCCAGCAGTTACGCGACAGGGGGGGACGAGCAGTACTTC
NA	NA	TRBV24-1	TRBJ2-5	CATSDTGTQANQYF	TGTGCCACCAGTGACACCGGGACACAGGCGAACCAGTACTTC
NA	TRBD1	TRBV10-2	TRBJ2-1	CASSVDRGKVYNEQFF	TGCGCCAGCAGTGTGGACAGGGGAAAGGTCTACAATGAGCAGTTCTTC
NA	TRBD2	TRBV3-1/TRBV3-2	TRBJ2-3	CASSQADSGGANTQYF	TGTGCCAGCAGCCAAGCGGATAGCGGGGGGGCTAATACGCAGTATTTT
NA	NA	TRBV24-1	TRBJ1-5	CATSDPNQPQHF	TGTGCCACCAGTGACCCTAATCAGCCCCAGCATTTT
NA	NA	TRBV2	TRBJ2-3	CASSGQGSDTQYF	TGTGCCAGCAGTGGGCAGGGATCAGATACGCAGTATTTT
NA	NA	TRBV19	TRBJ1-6	CASSHRYRAGSYNSPLHF	TGTGCCAGTAGTCACCGCTACAGGGCTGGGTCCTATAATTCACCCCTCCACTTT
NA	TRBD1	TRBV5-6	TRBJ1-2	CASTSGPLRQGGYGYTF	TGTGCCAGCACCAGTGGGCCGCTCAGACAGGGAGGCTATGGCTACACCTTC
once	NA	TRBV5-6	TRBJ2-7	CASSPGPGQAYEQYF	TGTGCCAGCAGCCCTGGCCCGGGACAAGCCTACGAGCAGTACTTC
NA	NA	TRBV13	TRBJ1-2	CASSLVGVPGYGYTF	TGTGCCAGCAGCTTAGTAGGGGTCCCTGGGTATGGCTACACCTTC
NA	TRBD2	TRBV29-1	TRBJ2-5	CSASGGPTGTQYF	TGCAGCGCGAGCGGGGGGCCAACGGGGACCCAGTACTTC
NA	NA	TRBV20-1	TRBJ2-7	CSASELAYEQYF	TGCAGTGCGAGTGAACTCGCCTACGAGCAGTACTTC
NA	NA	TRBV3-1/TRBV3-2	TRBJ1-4	CASSPSRATNEKLFF	TGTGCCAGCAGCCCCTCCAGGGCAACTAATGAAAAACTGTTTTTT
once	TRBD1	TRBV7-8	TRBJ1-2	CASSLGTGGGYYGYTF	TGTGCCAGCAGCTTAGGGACAGGGGGTGGCTACTATGGCTACACCTTC
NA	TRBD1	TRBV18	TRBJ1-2	CASSNDRGRLYGYTF	TGTGCCAGCTCAAACGACAGGGGGCGTCTATATGGCTACACCTTC
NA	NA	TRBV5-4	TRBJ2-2	CASSLSGTGELFF	TGTGCCAGCAGCTTGTCCGGCACCGGGGAGCTGTTTTTT
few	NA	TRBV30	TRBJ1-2	CAWTTQGNYGYTF	TGTGCCTGGACCACCCAGGGGAACTATGGCTACACCTTC
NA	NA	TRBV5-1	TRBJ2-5	CASSLAHRPGETQYF	TGCGCCAGCAGCTTGGCCCACCGACCCGGGGAGACCCAGTACTTC
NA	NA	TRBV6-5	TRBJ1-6	CASSYGQFYSSPLHF	TGTGCCAGCAGTTACGGACAATTTTATAGTTCACCCCTCCACTTT
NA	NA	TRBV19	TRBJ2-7	CASSIAGDQKQYF	TGTGCCAGTAGTATAGCGGGGGACCAGAAGCAGTACTTC
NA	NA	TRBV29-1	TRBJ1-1	CSVDGQSMNTEAFF	TGCAGCGTTGATGGGCAATCCATGAACACTGAAGCTTTCTTT
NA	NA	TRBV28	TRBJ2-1	CASRGRGATHEQFF	TGTGCCAGCAGGGGCCGGGGGGCGACGCATGAGCAGTTCTTC
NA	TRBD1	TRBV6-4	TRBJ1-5	CASRGRQGAENQPQHF	TGTGCCAGCAGAGGTCGACAGGGGGCGGAAAATCAGCCCCAGCATTTT
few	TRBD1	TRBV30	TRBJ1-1	CAWSRGEATEAFF	TGTGCCTGGAGCAGGGGGGAAGCCACTGAAGCTTTCTTT
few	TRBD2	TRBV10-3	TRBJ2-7	CAISRASGAYEQYF	TGTGCCATCAGTAGGGCTAGCGGGGCCTACGAGCAGTACTTC
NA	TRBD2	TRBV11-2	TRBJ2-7	CASSPGTSGYEQYF	TGTGCCAGCAGCCCGGGAACTAGCGGCTACGAGCAGTACTTC
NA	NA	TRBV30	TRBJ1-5	CAWSGQSNQPQHF	TGTGCCTGGAGCGGACAGTCCAATCAGCCCCAGCATTTT
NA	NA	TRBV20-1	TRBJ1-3	CSASRQASSGNTIYF	TGCAGTGCTAGTAGGCAGGCCAGCTCTGGAAACACCATATATTTT
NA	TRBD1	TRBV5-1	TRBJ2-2	CASSLGTGVTGELFF	TGCGCCAGCAGCTTAGGGACAGGGGTGACCGGGGAGCTGTTTTTT
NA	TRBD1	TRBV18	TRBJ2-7	CASSPDGTGYEQYF	TGTGCCAGCTCACCAGATGGGACAGGTTACGAGCAGTACTTC
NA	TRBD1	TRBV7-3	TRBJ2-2	CASSHTDRAGELFF	TGTGCCAGCAGCCACACGGACAGGGCCGGGGAGCTGTTTTTT
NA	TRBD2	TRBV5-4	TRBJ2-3	CASSHRLAGVSTDTQYF	TGTGCCAGCAGCCACCGACTAGCGGGGGTTAGCACAGATACGCAGTATTTT